One sample yielded the 3 T cell receptor beta chains listed below, sequenced in a study of Ad26.COV2.S vaccination and SARS-CoV-2 variants. Treatment reported: 19 received Ad26.COV2.S at low or high dose, single or two shots; 5 received placebo; per-sample allocation not given. Day 63 after the first vaccine or placebo injection was the time point for sampling. Clones were read by immunoSEQ multiplex PCR, and TCRdb kept only the in-frame ones, dropping some. This table holds 250,000 to 300,000 clones, 80% to 90% found once. Here the sequenced sample was peripheral blood, taken in a trial of Ad26.COV2.S vaccine versus placebo. Receptor source: a person between 18 and 59 years old who received the Ad26.COV2.S COVID-19 vaccine or a placebo.

This chain connects TRBV7-6 to TRBJ2-5; D gene uncertain. Germline CDR1 is SGHVS and CDR2 is FNYEAQ. This CDR3 contains 15 residues. Trimming pared 4 bases from V and 5 bases from J, leaving 17 bases between. The CDR3 loop is CASSSTRQAEETQYF. The CDR3 nucleotides are TGTGCCAGCAGCTCTACGCGGCAGGCGGAGGAGACCCAGTACTTC.

V is TRBV28 and J is TRBJ1-5; TRBD1 agrees at 7 bases. Germline CDR1 and CDR2: MDHEN and SYDVKM. The CDR3 consists of 15 residues. Unmatched junction bases numbered 5, after V lost 3 bases and J lost 3 bases. The CDR3 region has the DNA TGTGCCAGCAGTTTGACAGGGACTTCCAATCAGCCCCAGCATTTT. Protein: CASSLTGTSNQPQHF.

This rearrangement joins TRBV7-2 to TRBJ2-7, with 11 positions matching TRBD2. After removal of 7 bases from V and 0 bases from J, the junction contained 5 bases not matched to a gene. CDR3 length equals 15 residues. Looked up from germline, CDR1 is SGHTA and CDR2 is FQGNSA. The CDR3 sequence is CASTSGLAGSYEQYF. The CDR3 coding sequence is TGTGCCAGCACCTCAGGACTAGCGGGCTCCTACGAGCAGTACTTC.